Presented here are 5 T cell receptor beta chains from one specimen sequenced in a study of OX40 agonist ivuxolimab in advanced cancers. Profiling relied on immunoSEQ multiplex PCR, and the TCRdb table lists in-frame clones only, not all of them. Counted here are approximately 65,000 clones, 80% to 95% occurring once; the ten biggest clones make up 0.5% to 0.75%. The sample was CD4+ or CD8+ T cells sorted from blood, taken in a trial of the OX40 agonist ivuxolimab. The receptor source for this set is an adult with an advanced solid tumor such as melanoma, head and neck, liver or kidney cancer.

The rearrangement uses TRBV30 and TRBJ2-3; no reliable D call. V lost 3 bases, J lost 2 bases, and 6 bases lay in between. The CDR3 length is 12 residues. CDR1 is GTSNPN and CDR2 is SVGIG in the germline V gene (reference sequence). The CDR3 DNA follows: TGTGCCTGGAGCTTACTCACAGATACGCAGTATTTT. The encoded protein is CAWSLLTDTQYF. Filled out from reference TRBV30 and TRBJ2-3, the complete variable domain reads SQTIHQWPATLVQPVGSPLSLECTVEGTSNPNLYWYRQAAGRGLQLLFYSVGIGQISSEVPQNLSASRPQDRQFILSSKKLLLSDSGFYLCAWSLLTDTQYFGPGTRLTVL.

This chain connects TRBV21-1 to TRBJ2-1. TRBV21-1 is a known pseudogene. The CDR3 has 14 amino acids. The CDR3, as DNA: TGTGCCAGCAGCAAAGCTGGTCGCCCAAATGAGCAGTTCTTC. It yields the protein CASSKAGRPNEQFF.

Here the CDR3 reads CASSYSGGWGEAFF. In nucleotides, the CDR3 is TGTGCCAGCAGTTACAGCGGGGGTTGGGGTGAAGCTTTCTTT. The rearrangement links TRBV6-5 to TRBJ1-1; possibly TRBD1 for D (5 bases). The CDR3 length is 14 residues. V was clipped by 2 bases and J by 7 bases, with 14 bases between them. Germline V gives CDR1 MNHEY, CDR2 SVGAGI.

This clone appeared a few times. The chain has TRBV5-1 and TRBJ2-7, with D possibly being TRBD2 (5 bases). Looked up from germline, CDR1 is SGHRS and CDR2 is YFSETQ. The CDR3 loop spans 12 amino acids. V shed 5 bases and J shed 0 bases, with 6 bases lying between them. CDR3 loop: CASRRDSYEQYF. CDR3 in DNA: TGCGCCAGCAGGAGGGACTCCTACGAGCAGTACTTC.

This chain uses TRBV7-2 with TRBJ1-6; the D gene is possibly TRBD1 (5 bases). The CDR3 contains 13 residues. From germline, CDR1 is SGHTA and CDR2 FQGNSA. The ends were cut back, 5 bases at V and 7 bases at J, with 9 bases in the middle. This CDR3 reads CASSDGANSPLHF. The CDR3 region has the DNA TGTGCCAGCAGCGACGGGGCCAATTCACCCCTCCACTTT.